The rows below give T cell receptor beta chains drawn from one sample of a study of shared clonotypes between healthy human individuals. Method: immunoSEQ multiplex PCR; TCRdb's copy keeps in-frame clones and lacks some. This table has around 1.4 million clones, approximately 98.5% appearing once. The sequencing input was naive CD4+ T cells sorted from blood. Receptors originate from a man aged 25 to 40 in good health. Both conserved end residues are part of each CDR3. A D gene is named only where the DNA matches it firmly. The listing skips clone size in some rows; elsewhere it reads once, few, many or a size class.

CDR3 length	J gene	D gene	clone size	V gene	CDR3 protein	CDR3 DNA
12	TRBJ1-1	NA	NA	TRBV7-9	CASSLPRGEAFF	TGTGCCAGCAGCTTACCGAGGGGAGAAGCTTTCTTT
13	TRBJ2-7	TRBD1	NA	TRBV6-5	CASRKTGAYEQYF	TGTGCCAGCAGAAAAACAGGGGCCTACGAGCAGTACTTC
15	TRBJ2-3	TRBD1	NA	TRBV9	CASSARQGLTDTQYF	TGTGCCAGCAGCGCTAGACAGGGGCTCACAGATACGCAGTATTTT
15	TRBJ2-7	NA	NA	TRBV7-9	CASSVRGARSYEQYF	TGTGCCAGCAGCGTTAGAGGGGCTCGATCCTACGAGCAGTACTTC
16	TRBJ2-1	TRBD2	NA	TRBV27	CASSLTGGFSYNEQFF	TGTGCCAGCAGTTTAACGGGAGGGTTCTCCTACAATGAGCAGTTCTTC
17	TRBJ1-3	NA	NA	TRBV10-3	CAISESPGPASGNTIYF	TGTGCCATCAGTGAGTCACCAGGCCCAGCCTCTGGAAACACCATATATTTT
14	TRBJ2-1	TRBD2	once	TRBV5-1	CASRASGRYNEQFF	TGCGCCAGCAGGGCTAGCGGGAGATACAATGAGCAGTTCTTC
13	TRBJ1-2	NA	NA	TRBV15	CATSRAQTYGYTF	TGTGCCACCAGCAGAGCTCAGACCTATGGCTACACCTTC
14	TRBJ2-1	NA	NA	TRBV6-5	CASSYDRRYNEQFF	TGTGCCAGCAGTTACGACAGGAGATACAATGAGCAGTTCTTC
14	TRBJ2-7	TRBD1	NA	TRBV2	CASSPGQGTNEQYF	TGTGCCAGCAGTCCGGGACAGGGGACGAATGAGCAGTACTTC
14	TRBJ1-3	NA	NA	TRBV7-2	CASSYGAPGNTIYF	TGTGCCAGCAGCTATGGGGCGCCTGGAAACACCATATATTTT
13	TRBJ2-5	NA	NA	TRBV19	CASSTVRQETQYF	TGTGCCAGTAGTACGGTGAGACAAGAGACCCAGTACTTC
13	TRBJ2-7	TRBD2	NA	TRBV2	CASSAGLASEQYF	TGTGCCAGCAGTGCAGGACTAGCAAGTGAGCAGTACTTC
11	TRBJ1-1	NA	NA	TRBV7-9	CASSLKEVAFF	TGTGCCAGCAGCTTGAAGGAGGTGGCTTTCTTT
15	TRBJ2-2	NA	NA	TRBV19	CASSIDSGFAGELFF	TGTGCCAGTAGTATTGACAGCGGGTTCGCCGGGGAGCTGTTTTTT
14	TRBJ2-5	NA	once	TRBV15	CATSKWTDQETQYF	TGTGCCACCAGCAAATGGACGGACCAAGAGACCCAGTACTTC
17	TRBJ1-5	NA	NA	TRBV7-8	CASSSGSTLYSNQPQHF	TGTGCCAGCAGCTCGGGTTCGACCCTTTATAGCAATCAGCCCCAGCATTTT
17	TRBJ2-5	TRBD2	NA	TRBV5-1	CASSLDIVAGERKTQYF	TGCGCCAGCAGCTTGGATATTGTAGCGGGAGAGCGGAAGACCCAGTACTTC
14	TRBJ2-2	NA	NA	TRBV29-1	CSVGSGPYAGELFF	TGCAGCGTTGGGAGCGGTCCGTATGCCGGGGAGCTGTTTTTT
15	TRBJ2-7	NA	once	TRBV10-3	CAISESKRSSYEQYF	TGTGCCATCAGTGAGTCAAAAAGGAGCTCCTACGAGCAGTACTTC
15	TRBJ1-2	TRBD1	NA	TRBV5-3	CASSVTGRANYGYTF	TGTGCCAGCAGCGTGACAGGGCGGGCTAACTATGGCTACACCTTC
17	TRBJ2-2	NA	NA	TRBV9	CASSRTGSIDFAGELFF	TGTGCCAGCAGCCGTACAGGGAGCATAGATTTCGCCGGGGAGCTGTTTTTT
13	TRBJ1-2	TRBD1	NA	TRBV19	CASTRTGPYGYTF	TGTGCCAGTACTCGGACAGGGCCATATGGCTACACCTTC
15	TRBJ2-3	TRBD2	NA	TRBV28	CASSSQREGTDTQYF	TGTGCCAGCAGTTCCCAGCGGGAGGGAACAGATACGCAGTATTTT
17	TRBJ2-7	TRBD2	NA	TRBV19	CASSIDLGSGLSYEQYF	TGTGCCAGTAGTATAGATCTGGGTAGCGGGCTCTCCTACGAGCAGTACTTC
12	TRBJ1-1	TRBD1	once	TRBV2	CATGQVNTEAFF	TGTGCCACCGGACAGGTGAACACTGAAGCTTTCTTT
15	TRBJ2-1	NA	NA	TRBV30	CAWSGPPSSYNEQFF	TGTGCCTGGAGTGGGCCCCCGAGCTCCTACAATGAGCAGTTCTTC
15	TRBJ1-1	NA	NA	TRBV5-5	CASRPHMVMNTEAFF	TGTGCCAGCAGACCGCACATGGTGATGAACACTGAAGCTTTCTTT
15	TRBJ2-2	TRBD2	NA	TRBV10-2	CASSLTGGTTGELFF	TGCGCCAGCAGTCTAACGGGAGGAACCACCGGGGAGCTGTTTTTT
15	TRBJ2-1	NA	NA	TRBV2	CASRTGRGAYNEQFF	TGTGCCAGCAGGACAGGACGAGGTGCGTACAATGAGCAGTTCTTC
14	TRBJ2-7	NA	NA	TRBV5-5	CASSWIQGRNEQYF	TGTGCCAGCAGCTGGATACAGGGGAGGAACGAGCAGTACTTC
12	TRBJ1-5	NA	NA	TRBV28	CASKAGDQPQHF	TGTGCCAGCAAGGCGGGTGATCAGCCCCAGCATTTT
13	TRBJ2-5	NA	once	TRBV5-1	CASSFRVGETQYF	TGCGCCAGCAGCTTTCGGGTCGGGGAGACCCAGTACTTC
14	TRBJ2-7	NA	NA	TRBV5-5	CASSLGGITYEQYF	TGTGCCAGCAGCTTGGGAGGGATCACCTACGAGCAGTACTTC
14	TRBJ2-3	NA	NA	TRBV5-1	CASSLGSSTDTQYF	TGCGCCAGCAGCTTGGGGAGTAGCACAGATACGCAGTATTTT
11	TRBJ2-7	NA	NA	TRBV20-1	CSIGTVYEQYF	TGCAGCATCGGGACGGTCTACGAGCAGTACTTC
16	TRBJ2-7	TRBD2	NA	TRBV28	CASSSPGLAILYEQYF	TGTGCCAGCAGCTCGCCGGGACTAGCTATCCTCTACGAGCAGTACTTC
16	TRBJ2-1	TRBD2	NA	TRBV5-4	CASSLSLTSGSDEQFF	TGTGCCAGCAGCTTATCTCTGACTAGCGGGAGTGATGAGCAGTTCTTC
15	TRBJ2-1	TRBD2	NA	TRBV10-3	CAISASGRAKDEQFF	TGTGCCATCAGTGCGAGCGGGAGGGCCAAGGATGAGCAGTTCTTC
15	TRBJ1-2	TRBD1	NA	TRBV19	CASSISNRGFYGYTF	TGTGCCAGTAGTATAAGTAACAGGGGATTCTATGGCTACACCTTC
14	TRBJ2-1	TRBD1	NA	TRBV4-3	CASSQDRAADEQFF	TGCGCCAGCAGCCAGGACAGGGCTGCGGATGAGCAGTTCTTC
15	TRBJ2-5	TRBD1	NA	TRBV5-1	CASSGLGTGGETQYF	TGCGCCAGCAGCGGCCTTGGGACAGGGGGAGAGACCCAGTACTTC
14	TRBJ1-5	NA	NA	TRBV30	CAWSAISFNQPQHF	TGTGCCTGGAGTGCAATCAGTTTCAATCAGCCCCAGCATTTT
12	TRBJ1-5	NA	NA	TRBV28	CASSRLNQPQHF	TGTGCCAGCAGCCGCCTGAATCAGCCCCAGCATTTT
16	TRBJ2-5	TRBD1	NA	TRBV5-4	CASSQGQGGRRETQYF	TGTGCCAGCAGCCAGGGACAGGGAGGTCGAAGAGAGACCCAGTACTTC
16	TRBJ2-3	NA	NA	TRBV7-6	CASSLGPPGATDTQYF	TGTGCCAGCAGCTTAGGACCCCCTGGGGCCACAGATACGCAGTATTTT
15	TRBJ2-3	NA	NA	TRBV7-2	CASGDRGFSTDTQYF	TGTGCCAGCGGCGACCGCGGCTTTAGCACAGATACGCAGTATTTT
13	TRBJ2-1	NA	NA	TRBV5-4	CASTGGSYNEQFF	TGTGCCAGCACAGGAGGATCCTACAATGAGCAGTTCTTC
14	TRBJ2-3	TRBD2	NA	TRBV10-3	CAISSDAGGDTQYF	TGTGCCATCAGTTCCGATGCGGGAGGGGATACGCAGTATTTT
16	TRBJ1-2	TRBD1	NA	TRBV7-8	CASSLGGTVPTYGYTF	TGTGCCAGCAGCTTAGGGGGGACAGTACCTACCTATGGCTACACCTTC
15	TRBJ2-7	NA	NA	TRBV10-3	CAISEITGPSYEQYF	TGTGCCATCAGTGAGATCACAGGGCCCTCTTACGAGCAGTACTTC
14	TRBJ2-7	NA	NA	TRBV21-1	CASSKVADYYEQYF	TGTGCCAGCAGCAAAGTCGCGGATTACTACGAGCAGTACTTC
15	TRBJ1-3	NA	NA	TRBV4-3	CASSQDLGYGNTIYF	TGCGCCAGCAGCCAAGATTTGGGGTATGGAAACACCATATATTTT
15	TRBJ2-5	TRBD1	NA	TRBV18	CASSPGTGLQETQYF	TGTGCCAGCTCACCAGGGACAGGGTTACAAGAGACCCAGTACTTC
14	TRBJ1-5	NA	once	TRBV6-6	CASSYSRRGQPQHF	TGTGCCAGCAGTTACTCGCGGCGGGGTCAGCCCCAGCATTTT
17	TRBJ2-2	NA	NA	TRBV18	CASSPEARRAATGELFF	TGTGCCAGCTCACCAGAGGCTCGCAGGGCGGCCACCGGGGAGCTGTTTTTT
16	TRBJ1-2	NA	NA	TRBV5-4	CASSLEVGGLDYGYTF	TGTGCCAGCAGCTTGGAGGTTGGGGGGCTAGACTATGGCTACACCTTC